The 20 T cell receptor beta chains below were found in one sample sequenced in a study of post-analysis software for immune sequencing data. Built from TCR beta cDNA, the libraries had unique molecular identifiers in them. TCRdb reprocessed the PCR reads with MiXCR, giving one entry per CDR3 protein. The repertoire holds 800,000 to 950,000 distinct CDR3 sequences, with approximately 53% as singletons. Overall study results and limits: Patients had higher frequencies than controls of about 5 TRBV segments, including TRBV5-6, TRBV5-1 and TRBV20-1.

These TCRs are of unknown antigen specificity. The sequenced material came from blood. Receptors originate from a girl aged 10 to 17 with multiple sclerosis.

The chain joins TRBV25-1 to TRBJ2-7; 14 nucleotides agree with TRBD2. The CDR3 loop spans 16 amino acids. Germline V lookup: CDR1 MGHDK, CDR2 SYGVNS. Losses at the gene ends were 4 bases for V and 0 bases for J; bases not matched to a gene: 2. The CDR3 reads CASSGGTSGSSYEQYF. The CDR3 DNA sequence: TGTGCCAGCAGTGGCGGGACTAGCGGGAGCTCCTACGAGCAGTACTTC.

The CDR3 coding sequence is TGTGCCAGCAGATCCACCCTGGACAGTCTTAACCTCTACGAGCAGTACTTC. Amino acid sequence: CASRSTLDSLNLYEQYF. V is TRBV6-1 and J is TRBJ2-7, with D maybe TRBD1 (6 bases). The ends were cut back, 6 bases at V and 3 bases at J, with 24 bases in the middle. Germline CDR1 MNHNS, CDR2 SASEGT. The CDR3 sequence is 17 residues long.

The V call is TRBV7-9, the J call TRBJ2-7, with D possibly TRBD2 on 5 matching bases. The CDR3 contains 13 residues. Germline V gives CDR1 SEHNR, CDR2 FQNEAQ (reference sequence). Between the trimmed V and J ends, which lost 1 base and 6 bases, there was a span of 10 bases. The CDR3 is CASSLGAAGEQYF. CDR3 bases: TGTGCCAGCAGCTTAGGCGCGGCGGGCGAGCAGTACTTC.

The rearrangement uses TRBV19 and TRBJ2-7; 8 bases agree with TRBD2. V dropped 11 bases and J dropped 5; count of bases not matched to a gene: 20. Germline-derived CDR1 and CDR2 are LNHDA and SQIVND (reference sequence). CDR3 length: 16 amino acids. The chain's CDR3 is CASQGSRGSGSNEQYF. The CDR3 bases are TGTGCCTCCCAGGGGAGTCGGGGGAGCGGGAGCAACGAGCAGTACTTC. Full variable domain (outside the CDR3, taken from reference TRBV19 and TRBJ2-7): DGGITQSPKYLFRKEGQNVTLSCEQNLNHDAMYWYRQDPGQGLRLIYYSQIVNDFQKGDIAEGYSVSREKKESFPLTVTSAQKNPTAFYLCASQGSRGSGSNEQYFGPGTRLTVT.

The CDR3 DNA reads as TGCGCCAGCAGACCCGTACTAAAGAACACTGAAGCTTTCTTT. Translation gives CASRPVLKNTEAFF. The V call is TRBV5-1, the J call TRBJ1-1; D unresolved. Deletions cut 5 bases from V and 1 base from J, with 12 bases between. Germline assignment: CDR1 SGHRS and CDR2 YFSETQ. The CDR3 contains 14 residues.

This clonotype was observed a handful of times. The V call is TRBV6-1, the J call TRBJ1-2; a possible D gene is TRBD1 (6 bases). V lost 6 bases, J lost 4 bases, and 15 bases lay in between. Germline V gives CDR1 MNHNS, CDR2 SASEGT. The CDR3 has 14 residues. The CDR3 loop reads CASRRTVASYGYTF. The CDR3 nucleotides read TGTGCCAGCAGGCGGACAGTGGCGAGCTATGGCTACACCTTC.

V gene TRBV7-9 combines with J gene TRBJ1-5; TRBD1 is a possible D gene (6 bases). V was pared by 4 bases and J by 0 bases, with 19 bases between. From germline, CDR1 is SEHNR and CDR2 FQNEAQ (reference sequence). The CDR3 has 18 amino acids. The CDR3 DNA is TGTGCCAGCAGCTCTTACAGGGACGGCTGGGATAGCAATCAGCCCCAGCATTTT. Translated, it gives CASSSYRDGWDSNQPQHF.

The V gene is TRBV5-1, the J gene TRBJ2-7; 8 nucleotides line up with TRBD2. The CDR3 spans 16 residues. Germline CDR1 is SGHRS and CDR2 is YFSETQ. V shed 2 bases and J 2 bases; nucleotides not matched to a gene: 9. The CDR3: CASSLGRQREPYEQYF. The CDR3, as DNA: TGCGCCAGCAGCTTAGGGCGGCAGCGGGAGCCCTACGAGCAGTACTTC.

A single count supports this clonotype. The V and J genes are TRBV10-3 and TRBJ1-2; 11 bases fit TRBD1. CDR3 length: 17 residues. The V and J ends lost 0 bases and 1 base, in that order; junction bases with no gene match: 4. Germline V gene lookup returns CDR1 ENHRY and CDR2 SYGVKD. The CDR3 loop is CAISESWTGGVNYGYTF. The CDR3, as DNA: TGTGCCATCAGTGAGTCGTGGACAGGGGGCGTTAACTATGGCTACACCTTC.

The chain combines TRBV30 with TRBJ2-1; 14 bases map to TRBD2. With 1 base clipped from V and 2 bases from J, the junction kept 7 bases outside the gene matches. Germline values: CDR1 GTSNPN, CDR2 SVGIG (reference sequence). The CDR3 is 18 residues long. DNA of the CDR3: TGTGCCTGGAGTGAGGGACTAGCGGGGGCCATTCCCTACAATGAGCAGTTCTTC. Protein sequence: CAWSEGLAGAIPYNEQFF.

The chain recombines TRBV7-9 with TRBJ2-7; the D call may be TRBD1 or TRBD2 (6 bases each). The germline V gene encodes CDR1 SEHNR and CDR2 FQNEAQ (reference sequence). Trimming removed 6 bases at V and 5 bases at J, with 14 bases between. CDR3 length equals 13 residues. In DNA form, the CDR3 reads TGTGCCAGCAGGCCCGGAGGGGGACACGAGCAGTACTTC. It is translated as CASRPGGGHEQYF.

The chain recombines TRBV7-9 with TRBJ2-5, with 8 bases that match TRBD2. There are 17 residues in the CDR3. Germline V lookup: CDR1 SEHNR, CDR2 FQNEAQ (reference sequence). V shed 5 bases and J 2 bases; nucleotides not matched to a gene: 13. The CDR3 DNA sequence: TGTGCCAGCAGCGCCCGCTCAGCGGGAGATACTCAAGAGACCCAGTACTTC. The encoded protein is CASSARSAGDTQETQYF.

This clonotype was found a few times. The chain couples TRBV14 to TRBJ2-4; 7 nucleotides match TRBD1. Germline-derived CDR1 and CDR2 are SGHDN and FVKESK. Unmatched junction bases numbered 14, after V lost 3 bases and J lost 0 bases. The CDR3 covers 19 residues. In DNA, the CDR3 is TGTGCCAGCAGCCAGACGTCAGGGACAGCAACTCTAGCCAAAAACATTCAGTACTTC. Amino acid sequence: CASSQTSGTATLAKNIQYF.

Worth noting for this clonotype: At one end, the junction sequence differs from germline, possibly due to a read error. CDR3 residues: CASSLSTDAQYF. CDR3 bases: TGTGCCAGCAGCTTGTCCACAGATGCGCAGTATTTT. The gene calls are TRBV7-6 and TRBJ2-3; D is unresolved. The CDR3 contains 12 residues. Per the germline V gene, CDR1 is SGHVS and CDR2 is FNYEAQ.

The rearrangement uses TRBV10-2 and TRBJ2-7, with 11 nucleotides matching TRBD2. This CDR3 spans 14 amino acids. CDR1 and CDR2 from the germline V gene are WSHSY and SAAADI. J was trimmed by 5 bases and V by 8 bases; bases with no gene match: 8. Here the CDR3 reads CASYSGRALDEQYF. The CDR3 DNA sequence: TGCGCCAGCTATAGCGGGAGGGCCTTGGACGAGCAGTACTTC.

This clonotype was seen a handful of times. This chain uses TRBV10-3 with TRBJ2-5, with TRBD2 matching over 9 bases. CDR1 ENHRY and CDR2 SYGVKD come from the germline V gene. Losses at the gene ends were 0 bases for V and 1 base for J; bases not matched to a gene: 3. The length of the CDR3 is 16 residues. For the CDR3, the DNA is TGTGCCATCAGTGAGTCTGGCGGGAGGGGCCAAGAGACCCAGTACTTC. This translates into CAISESGGRGQETQYF.

The gene calls are TRBV28 and TRBJ2-3; 12 bases are shared with TRBD2. Germline V gives CDR1 MDHEN, CDR2 SYDVKM. The trim removed 6 bases at V and 5 bases at J, leaving 0 bases unmatched. The CDR3 spans 13 residues. The CDR3 nucleotides read TGTGCCAGCAGACTAGCGGGGGGAGATACGCAGTATTTT. It specifies CASRLAGGDTQYF.

The chain carries TRBV6-5 and TRBJ2-3; 11 bases match TRBD1. The V gene end was trimmed by 7 bases and the J gene end by 3 bases; junction bases not matched to a gene: 6. Germline V CDR1 and CDR2: MNHEY, SVGAGI. The CDR3 is 15 residues long. CDR3 in amino acids: CASISGTGGTDTQYF. CDR3 in DNA: TGTGCCAGCATATCTGGGACAGGGGGGACAGATACGCAGTATTTT.

The rearrangement uses TRBV10-3 and TRBJ2-3, with no clear D. The CDR3 length is 15 residues. Germline CDR1 ENHRY, CDR2 SYGVKD. V gave up 6 bases and J gave up 2 bases, with 15 bases separating them. CDR3 residues: CAISKDKPLTDTQYF. CDR3 in DNA: TGTGCCATCAGCAAAGACAAGCCGCTCACAGATACGCAGTATTTT.

This chain links TRBV9 with TRBJ1-2; D is uncertain. The CDR3 has 13 residues. Germline CDR1 SGDLS, CDR2 YYNGEE. The V end was cut by 3 bases, the J end by 4 bases, with 10 bases between. In nucleotides, the CDR3 is TGTGCCAGCAGCGCCGGGAGCCCCTATGGCTACACCTTC. This gives the protein CASSAGSPYGYTF. Together with reference TRBV9 and TRBJ1-2, the CDR3 gives the full variable domain: DSGVTQTPKHLITATGQRVTLRCSPRSGDLSVYWYQQSLDQGLQFLIQYYNGEERAKGNILERFSAQQFPDLHSELNLSSLELGDSALYFCASSAGSPYGYTFGSGTRLTVV.